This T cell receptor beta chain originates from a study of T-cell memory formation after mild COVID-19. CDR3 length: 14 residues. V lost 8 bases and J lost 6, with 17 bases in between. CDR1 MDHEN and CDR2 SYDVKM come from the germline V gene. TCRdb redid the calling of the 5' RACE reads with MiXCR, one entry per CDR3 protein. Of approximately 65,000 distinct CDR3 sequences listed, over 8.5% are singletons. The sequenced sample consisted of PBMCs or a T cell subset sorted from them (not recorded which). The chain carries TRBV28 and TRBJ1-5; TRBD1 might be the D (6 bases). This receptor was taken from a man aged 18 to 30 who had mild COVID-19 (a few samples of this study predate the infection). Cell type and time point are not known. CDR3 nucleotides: TGTGCCAGCGTCCTTACAGGGTCCGGTCAGCCCCAGCATTTT. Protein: CASVLTGSGQPQHF.